This T cell receptor beta chain was captured by sequencing in a study of cytomegalovirus exposure and HLA in healthy donors (dated by TCRdb to 2015 to 2018). Concerning the study at large: In an earlier analysis of roughly 590 of the donors, about 270 Gb of sequence data and some 100 million unique TCR beta sequences from roughly 180 million T cells were reported. The genetic ancestry cluster associated with self-reported Caucasian donors included 81% of the roughly 360 genotyped donors. On average, roughly 240,000 unique TCR beta nucleotide sequences were sequenced per donor among roughly 430 genotyped donors of the cohort, with 15% to 20% of those sequences being non-productive. The study combined high-throughput TCR immunosequencing, statistical association of individual TCRs with disease status, and machine learning to predict cytomegalovirus infection status. The study aimed to test whether signatures of past pathogen exposure could be identified by cataloging public T cell receptors. Donor age, sex, ethnicity and CMV serostatus were compiled alongside the repertoire data. HLA typing covered class I and class II loci at four-digit resolution. The number of donors typed differed by locus, with 629-630 for A, B, C, DRB1 and DQB1, 522 for DQA1, approximately 580 for DPA1, and 400 to 490 for DPB1. Because of strong linkage in the cohort, four or five DR-DQ haplotypes were treated as single units for association and clustering. In addition to the first cohort of several hundred subjects, a separate validation cohort of approximately 130 different subjects was used. Every repertoire in the discovery cohort had been generated on one and the same sequencing platform. Rather than drawing on any new phenotypic data, the later analysis identified candidate immune exposures from TCR beta sequences and the way those sequences occurred across donors. Roughly 300 gigabases of sequencing data and around 80 million unique TCR sequences made up an early release that covered several hundred HLA-typed donors. A later genetic analysis used genome-wide SNP genotypes for about 65% of the roughly 700 donors, treating that subset as a discovery cohort. Using immunosequencing, the study profiled T cell repertoires from about 620 subjects and related those repertoires to cytomegalovirus serostatus. In a later analysis, previously published TCR beta repertoires from 550 to 750 donors were re-analyzed and high-resolution HLA genotyping was added so that TCR occurrence patterns could be studied. In an earlier analysis of 587 of the donors, high-throughput TCR beta sequencing was used to judge whether each TCR beta V gene segment behaved as functional or pseudogenic.

A word on this clone: No antigen is known for it. No clone much larger than this one lies a single base away; base qualities are absent.

V is pruned by 5 bases and J by 3 bases, leaving 13 bases of the junction without a gene match. There are 16 amino acids in the CDR3, from cysteine to phenylalanine inclusive. Only the CDR3 portion is preserved as DNA: 48 bases, with reading frame beginning at the first base. CDR1 SGHTA and CDR2 FQGNSA were looked up in the germline V gene. The method behind the library was the immunoSEQ multiplex PCR assay. A mixture of 60 forward primers for TCR Vbeta segments and 13 reverse primers for TCR Jbeta segments was used in the multiplex PCR. The CDR3 region of rearranged TCR beta genes was amplified from genomic DNA with a multiplex PCR assay. On the Illumina HiSeq System, the amplified TCR beta libraries were sequenced as 87-base-pair reads. In the original analysis: A later analysis tallied tens of millions of unique TCR beta chains across the approximately 670 repertoires, and some 10 million of those chains were shared by two or more donors. A nearest-neighbor algorithm error-corrected the raw reads and collapsed the reads into unique sequences, merging closely related sequences to remove PCR and sequencing errors. To assign V, D and J gene segments, CDR3 sequences were aligned to IMGT reference sequences. Each retained sequence needed at least a six-nucleotide match to both a V gene segment and a J gene segment. A rearrangement counted as productive if the CDR3 had no stop codons and remained in frame with V and J, and every other rearrangement counted as non-productive. CDR3 was defined by IMGT convention, running from the second conserved V-encoded cysteine to the conserved J-encoded phenylalanine. Sequences without an unambiguous match to a single V gene segment were excluded from the earlier analysis of about 600 of the donors. In an earlier analysis of 500 to 750 of the donors, V segments were called functional above 56.7% productive rearrangements and were called segregating when the between-donor standard deviation exceeded 5%. A statistical classification framework was developed to diagnose cytomegalovirus status using the catalog of TCR beta chain sequences. In a later analysis, V and J genes were assigned by comparing TCR nucleotide sequences against IMGT/GENE-DB human TR gene sequences. A later analysis assigned CDR3 sequences and most-parsimonious VDJ recombination scenarios with the TCRdist pipeline. In a later analysis, each TCR beta chain was defined by its CDR3 amino acid sequence together with its V-gene family, and reads lacking a unique V-gene family were excluded. In a later analysis, approximately 640 highly shared, low-generation-probability nucleotide sequences were removed to address suspected cross-contamination and a sequencing artifact. In a later analysis, a clonal expansion index for each public chain was calculated from normalized within-repertoire ranks of inferred template counts. In a later analysis, generation probabilities were computed with a VDJ recombination model fitted to out-of-frame rearrangements, and the resulting probabilities were checked against IGoR. In a later analysis, hypergeometric tests were used to score TCR-TCR, TCR-HLA and TCR-CMV co-occurrence, with a repertoire-size bias correction applied to TCR pairs. A later analysis estimated false discovery rates by permuting HLA or CMV assignments 20 times. In a later analysis, co-occurring TCRs were grouped using DBSCAN, and TCRdist sequence similarity was added for clustering within HLA-allele-positive subsets. Repertoires with fewer than 30,000 or more than 120,000 public chains, plus five repertoires with anomalous nucleotide sharing, were excluded from co-occurrence clustering. TCRdb mirrors the immuneACCESS table, restricted to in-frame sequences. Some clones are absent from its copies; in checked studies, under half trace to an unresolved V gene, and the reason for the others is unknown. V and J calls and clone size are given by that table; D and trimming were obtained from the DNA. The sample table shows about 89,000 clones, and roughly 66% are seen once. The ten largest clonotypes hold roughly 2.2% of the sample.

The cohort consisted of hundreds of healthy bone marrow donors. At the time of sampling, all cohort members were nominally healthy, though unrecorded immune exposures were likely present. The donor tested CMV seronegative, placing the donor among the 300 to 400 seronegative members of the cohort. Every donor gave a peripheral blood sample, and the peripheral blood mononuclear cells from that sample were used for TCR beta sequencing. Genomic DNA was extracted from the blood cell samples with the Qiagen DNeasy Blood Extraction Kit. What the work shows at the level of the full study, not this receptor alone: Compared with equally common non-associated chains, HLA-associated TCR beta chains in a later analysis were more clonally expanded and had lower generation probabilities. Most TCR sequences were seen in very few donors, while some public TCRs were found in many individuals. Because some donors lacked HLA typing at each locus, the association tests relied only on the typed subset. For the cohort, immune exposure information was limited to CMV serostatus. The study listed 164 TCR beta chains as associated with cytomegalovirus. Because counts were too low, seventeen rarely observed V segments, including chromosome 9 orphons, were excluded from the earlier analysis of some 540 of the donors. Sequencing depth was assumed to be roughly uniform across donors in the presence/absence analyses, though that assumption may not hold. In a later analysis, over 15,000 TCR beta sequences were associated with specific HLA alleles at a false discovery rate of 0.05. Linkage disequilibrium might explain the correlated functional status among segregating V segments, but an unknown experimental factor could not be excluded. This cohort had only TCR beta chains sequenced, and the lack of alpha or paired-chain data limited which features could be detected. When HLA alleles, especially DR and DQ, strongly co-occurred, TCR associations were difficult to assign to individual alleles. According to a later genetic analysis, donors in an Asian-associated ancestry cluster had fewer N-insertions in productive TCRs than the roughly 670-donor mean. In both the original and validation cohorts, the classifier was reported to diagnose cytomegalovirus status with high specificity and sensitivity. A further reported finding was that TCR beta sequences accurately predicted the HLA-A and HLA-B alleles for most subjects in the first cohort. The authors suggested that the approach could potentially be generalized to other disease states and immunological phenotypes. Three of the identified cytomegalovirus-associated TCR beta chains were confirmed in vitro to be specific for cytomegalovirus antigens. Several of the top co-occurrence clusters appeared to be linked to parvovirus B19, influenza, CMV and Epstein-Barr virus, according to a later analysis. A cluster of highly shared sequence variants was judged likely to represent a technical artifact of the sequencing pipeline. In an earlier analysis of 587 of the donors, most TCR beta V segments appeared in productive rearrangements about 87% or about 30% of the time, broadly matching IMGT annotations. Most CMV-associated TCR beta chains appeared to be HLA-restricted in a later analysis, and the HLA associations seemed to be driven largely by CMV exposure. A later analysis found that TCR association rates varied across HLA loci, with DRB1 alleles showing the most associated TCRs and HLA-C alleles the fewest. Some IMGT-functional V segments, including TRBV6-2 and TRBV6-3, could not be told apart with the 87-base-pair reads, so those segments were excluded. A later genetic analysis associated a missense DCLRE1C variant with V-gene and J-gene trimming of TCR beta chains, and an independent cohort replicated the association.

The chain is encoded by TRBV7-2 joined to TRBJ2-7; the central 7 bases match TRBD2. The sequence was obtained from a man aged 25 to 40 in good health and CMV-seronegative. What was sequenced was PBMCs. The CDR3 has the sequence CASSPARPSGSYEQYF. The nucleotide sequence reads TGTGCCAGCAGCCCAGCGCGTCCTAGCGGAAGCTACGAGCAGTACTTC.